The source of this T cell receptor (beta chain) is a study of blood T cell repertoires in COVID-19. Study details: Samples representing acute and convalescent COVID-19 were sourced from the United States, Italy and Spain. Nucleic acid was either cDNA or gDNA, and it came from T cells, B-cell-depleted T cells, or PBMCs.

Germline V gene data show CDR1 as KGHSH and CDR2 as LQKENI. The CDR3 loop spans 13 amino acids. V gave up 5 bases and J gave up 5 bases, with 12 bases separating them. In the source study's methods: Quantification of nucleated cells was approximated via reference gene primer amplification. Only in-frame clones appear in the TCRdb table, and some are missing; sequencing was by immunoSEQ multiplex PCR. V and J calls and clone size are those listed in that table; D and trimming were worked out from the DNA. This table holds fewer than 140,000 clones, roughly four fifths found once. Sequenced material: peripheral blood. The chain couples TRBV18 to TRBJ1-1, with a tentative D call TRBD1 (5 bases). This TCR derives from a woman aged 55-69 years with acute or convalescent COVID-19. CDR3 coding DNA: TGTGCCAGCTCATCCGCGGGGCGGACTGAAGCTTTCTTT. As protein: CASSSAGRTEAFF.